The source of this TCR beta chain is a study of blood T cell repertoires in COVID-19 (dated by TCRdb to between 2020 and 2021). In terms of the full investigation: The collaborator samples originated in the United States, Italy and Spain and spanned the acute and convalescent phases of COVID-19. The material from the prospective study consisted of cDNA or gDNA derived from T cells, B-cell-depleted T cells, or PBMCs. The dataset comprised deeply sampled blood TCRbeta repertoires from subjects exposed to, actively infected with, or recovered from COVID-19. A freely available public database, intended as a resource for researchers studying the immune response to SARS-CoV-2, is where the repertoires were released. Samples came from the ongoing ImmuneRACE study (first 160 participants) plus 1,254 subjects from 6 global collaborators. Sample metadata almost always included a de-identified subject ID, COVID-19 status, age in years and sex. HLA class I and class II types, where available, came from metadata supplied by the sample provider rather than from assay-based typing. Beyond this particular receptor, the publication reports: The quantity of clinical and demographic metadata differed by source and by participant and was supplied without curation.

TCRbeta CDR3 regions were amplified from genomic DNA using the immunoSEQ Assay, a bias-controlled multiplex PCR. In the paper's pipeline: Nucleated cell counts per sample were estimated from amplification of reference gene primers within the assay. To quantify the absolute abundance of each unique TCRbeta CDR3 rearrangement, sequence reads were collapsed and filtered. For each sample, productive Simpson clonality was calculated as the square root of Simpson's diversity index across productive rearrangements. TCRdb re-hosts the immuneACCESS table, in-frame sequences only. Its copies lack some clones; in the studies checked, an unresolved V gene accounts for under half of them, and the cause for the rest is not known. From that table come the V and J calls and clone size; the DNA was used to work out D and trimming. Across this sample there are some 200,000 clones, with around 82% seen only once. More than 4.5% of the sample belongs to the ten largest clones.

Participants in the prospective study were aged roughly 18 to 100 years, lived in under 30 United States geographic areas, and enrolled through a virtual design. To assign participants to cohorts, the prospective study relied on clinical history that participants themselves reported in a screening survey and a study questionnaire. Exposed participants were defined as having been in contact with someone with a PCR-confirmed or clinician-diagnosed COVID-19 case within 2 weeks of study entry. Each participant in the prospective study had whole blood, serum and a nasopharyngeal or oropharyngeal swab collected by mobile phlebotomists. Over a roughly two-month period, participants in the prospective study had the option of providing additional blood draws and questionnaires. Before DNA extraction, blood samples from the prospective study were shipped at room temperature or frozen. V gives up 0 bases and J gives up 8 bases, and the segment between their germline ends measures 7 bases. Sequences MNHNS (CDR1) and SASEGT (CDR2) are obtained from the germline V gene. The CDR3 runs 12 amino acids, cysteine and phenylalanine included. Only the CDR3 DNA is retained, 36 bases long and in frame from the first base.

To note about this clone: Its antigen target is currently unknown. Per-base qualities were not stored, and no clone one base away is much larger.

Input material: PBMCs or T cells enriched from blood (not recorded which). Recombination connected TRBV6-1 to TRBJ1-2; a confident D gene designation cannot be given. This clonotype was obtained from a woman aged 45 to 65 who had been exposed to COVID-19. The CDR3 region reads CASSEALRGYTF. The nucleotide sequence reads TGTGCCAGCAGTGAAGCGCTTCGGGGCTACACCTTC.